This is a list of T cell receptor beta chains from one sample in a study of T cell responses to AZD1222 COVID-19 vaccine. TCRdb keeps only in-frame clones here, not all; method: immunoSEQ multiplex PCR. The profile shows under 150,000 clones, around 88% of them singletons. This specimen was peripheral blood, taken on day 0 of AZD1222 vaccination. The receptors derive from an adult in good health. Each CDR3 is given with its conserved first and last residue. Fields, in order: V gene, clone size, D gene, J gene, CDR3 length, CDR3 DNA, CDR3 protein. A D gene is named only where the DNA matches it firmly. The size field is filled for only some rows; it gives once, few, many or a size class.

v_gene: TRBV18
abundance: NA
d_gene: NA
j_gene: TRBJ1-6
len: 14
CDR3nt: TGTGCCAGCTCACCAGAACAGGGAGGATCACCCCTCCACTTT
CDR3aa: CASSPEQGGSPLHF

v_gene: TRBV27
abundance: NA
d_gene: NA
j_gene: TRBJ1-4
len: 17
CDR3nt: TGTGCCAGCAGTTCAACTTTACAGGGTGTACGGAATGAAAAACTGTTTTTT
CDR3aa: CASSSTLQGVRNEKLFF

v_gene: TRBV5-1
abundance: NA
d_gene: TRBD1
j_gene: TRBJ2-7
len: 15
CDR3nt: TGCGCCAGCAGCCAAGAAAATGGACAGGTCGGGGAGCAGTACTTC
CDR3aa: CASSQENGQVGEQYF

v_gene: TRBV6-5
abundance: NA
d_gene: NA
j_gene: TRBJ2-5
len: 13
CDR3nt: TGTGCCAGCAGTTCCCCTCCACAAGAGACCCAGTACTTC
CDR3aa: CASSSPPQETQYF

v_gene: TRBV6-5
abundance: NA
d_gene: NA
j_gene: TRBJ1-2
len: 12
CDR3nt: TGCCCGGGGAAGGGGGGGGACTATGGCTACACCTTC
CDR3aa: CPGKGGDYGYTF

v_gene: TRBV27
abundance: NA
d_gene: NA
j_gene: TRBJ2-1
len: 14
CDR3nt: TGTGCCAGCAGTCGAATAGGACAGTACAATGAGCAGTTCTTC
CDR3aa: CASSRIGQYNEQFF

v_gene: TRBV18
abundance: NA
d_gene: TRBD1
j_gene: TRBJ1-4
len: 14
CDR3nt: TGTGCCAGCCGAACCGGGACAGGGGATGAAAAACTGTTTTTT
CDR3aa: CASRTGTGDEKLFF

v_gene: TRBV19
abundance: NA
d_gene: TRBD1
j_gene: TRBJ1-5
len: 15
CDR3nt: TGTGCCAGTAGCGGGGGACAGGGAGGCAATCAGCCCCAGCATTTT
CDR3aa: CASSGGQGGNQPQHF

v_gene: TRBV2
abundance: NA
d_gene: TRBD1
j_gene: TRBJ2-4
len: 15
CDR3nt: TGTGCCAGCAGTAGTCGACGACAGGGCCAAAACATTCAGTACTTC
CDR3aa: CASSSRRQGQNIQYF

v_gene: TRBV4-2
abundance: NA
d_gene: NA
j_gene: TRBJ1-1
len: 14
CDR3nt: TGTGCCAGCAGCCAAGCCGGTGAGGGCACTGAAGCTTTCTTT
CDR3aa: CASSQAGEGTEAFF

v_gene: TRBV5-4
abundance: NA
d_gene: NA
j_gene: TRBJ2-6
len: 12
CDR3nt: TGTGCCAGCTTTTCTGGGGCCAACGTCCTGACTTTC
CDR3aa: CASFSGANVLTF

v_gene: TRBV6-6
abundance: NA
d_gene: NA
j_gene: TRBJ1-2
len: 13
CDR3nt: TGTGCCAGCAGACGGGGGGGCGGAGATGGCTACACCTTC
CDR3aa: CASRRGGGDGYTF

v_gene: TRBV4-1
abundance: NA
d_gene: NA
j_gene: TRBJ2-5
len: 13
CDR3nt: TGCGCCAGCAGTCGCTTACTGGGGGAGACCCAGTACTTC
CDR3aa: CASSRLLGETQYF

v_gene: TRBV28
abundance: NA
d_gene: NA
j_gene: TRBJ1-5
len: 16
CDR3nt: TGTGCCAGCACCTTGTGGGGGGGTGGAAGCAATCAGCCCCAGCATTTT
CDR3aa: CASTLWGGGSNQPQHF

v_gene: TRBV7-8
abundance: NA
d_gene: NA
j_gene: TRBJ1-3
len: 14
CDR3nt: TGTGCCAGCAGCTTAGTGGCAGAGGGAAACACCATATATTTT
CDR3aa: CASSLVAEGNTIYF

v_gene: TRBV2
abundance: few
d_gene: NA
j_gene: TRBJ1-6
len: 17
CDR3nt: TGTGCCAGCAGTGAGAGGCAGGTGATCTCCTATAATTCACCCCTCCACTTT
CDR3aa: CASSERQVISYNSPLHF

v_gene: TRBV29-1
abundance: NA
d_gene: TRBD1
j_gene: TRBJ1-2
len: 14
CDR3nt: TGCAGCGTTCCCTGGACAGGGAAGGTGTATGGCTACACCTTC
CDR3aa: CSVPWTGKVYGYTF

v_gene: TRBV6-1
abundance: NA
d_gene: NA
j_gene: TRBJ1-5
len: 13
CDR3nt: TGTGCCAGCAGTGAGCGCGTCAATCAGCCCCAGCATTTT
CDR3aa: CASSERVNQPQHF

v_gene: TRBV19
abundance: NA
d_gene: NA
j_gene: TRBJ1-5
len: 12
CDR3nt: TGTGCCAGTGACTCAATGAGGCAGCCCCAGCATTTT
CDR3aa: CASDSMRQPQHF

v_gene: TRBV4-2
abundance: NA
d_gene: TRBD2
j_gene: TRBJ2-7
len: 15
CDR3nt: TGTGCCAGCAGCCAGGGCGGGAGGGACCCCTACGAGCAGTACTTC
CDR3aa: CASSQGGRDPYEQYF